The clone carrying this T cell receptor (beta chain) showed up many times. Its antigen is not identified. The data are from a study of early T cells in non-severe SARS-CoV-2 infection. Study-level background: From unsorted whole blood, bulk RNA was sequenced, and the chains remained unpaired. Study results and caveats: Missing private and CD4 specificities, VDJdb matching favored anti-spike CD8 responses.

Individual cDNA molecules were tagged with unique molecular identifiers. TCRdb reanalysed the 5' RACE reads using MiXCR and keeps one entry per CDR3 protein. The sample comprises approximately 97,000 distinct CDR3 sequences, 8% to 13% of which are singletons, and 4.7% rests with the top ten. V was pared by 5 bases and J by 3 bases, with 5 bases of the junction left unmatched. This CDR3 has 15 residues. Germline V gene lookup returns CDR1 MNHEY and CDR2 SMNVEV (reference sequence). The gene calls are TRBV27 and TRBJ2-3; the match to TRBD2 covers 10 bases. The sequencing here drew on whole blood, taken at baseline. This receptor was obtained from an adult who was a healthcare worker with PCR-confirmed SARS-CoV-2 infection or an uninfected control (not recorded which). CDR3 in amino acids: CASSPSGGGTDTQYF. The CDR3 nucleotides are TGTGCCAGCAGTCCTAGCGGGGGAGGAACAGATACGCAGTATTTT.